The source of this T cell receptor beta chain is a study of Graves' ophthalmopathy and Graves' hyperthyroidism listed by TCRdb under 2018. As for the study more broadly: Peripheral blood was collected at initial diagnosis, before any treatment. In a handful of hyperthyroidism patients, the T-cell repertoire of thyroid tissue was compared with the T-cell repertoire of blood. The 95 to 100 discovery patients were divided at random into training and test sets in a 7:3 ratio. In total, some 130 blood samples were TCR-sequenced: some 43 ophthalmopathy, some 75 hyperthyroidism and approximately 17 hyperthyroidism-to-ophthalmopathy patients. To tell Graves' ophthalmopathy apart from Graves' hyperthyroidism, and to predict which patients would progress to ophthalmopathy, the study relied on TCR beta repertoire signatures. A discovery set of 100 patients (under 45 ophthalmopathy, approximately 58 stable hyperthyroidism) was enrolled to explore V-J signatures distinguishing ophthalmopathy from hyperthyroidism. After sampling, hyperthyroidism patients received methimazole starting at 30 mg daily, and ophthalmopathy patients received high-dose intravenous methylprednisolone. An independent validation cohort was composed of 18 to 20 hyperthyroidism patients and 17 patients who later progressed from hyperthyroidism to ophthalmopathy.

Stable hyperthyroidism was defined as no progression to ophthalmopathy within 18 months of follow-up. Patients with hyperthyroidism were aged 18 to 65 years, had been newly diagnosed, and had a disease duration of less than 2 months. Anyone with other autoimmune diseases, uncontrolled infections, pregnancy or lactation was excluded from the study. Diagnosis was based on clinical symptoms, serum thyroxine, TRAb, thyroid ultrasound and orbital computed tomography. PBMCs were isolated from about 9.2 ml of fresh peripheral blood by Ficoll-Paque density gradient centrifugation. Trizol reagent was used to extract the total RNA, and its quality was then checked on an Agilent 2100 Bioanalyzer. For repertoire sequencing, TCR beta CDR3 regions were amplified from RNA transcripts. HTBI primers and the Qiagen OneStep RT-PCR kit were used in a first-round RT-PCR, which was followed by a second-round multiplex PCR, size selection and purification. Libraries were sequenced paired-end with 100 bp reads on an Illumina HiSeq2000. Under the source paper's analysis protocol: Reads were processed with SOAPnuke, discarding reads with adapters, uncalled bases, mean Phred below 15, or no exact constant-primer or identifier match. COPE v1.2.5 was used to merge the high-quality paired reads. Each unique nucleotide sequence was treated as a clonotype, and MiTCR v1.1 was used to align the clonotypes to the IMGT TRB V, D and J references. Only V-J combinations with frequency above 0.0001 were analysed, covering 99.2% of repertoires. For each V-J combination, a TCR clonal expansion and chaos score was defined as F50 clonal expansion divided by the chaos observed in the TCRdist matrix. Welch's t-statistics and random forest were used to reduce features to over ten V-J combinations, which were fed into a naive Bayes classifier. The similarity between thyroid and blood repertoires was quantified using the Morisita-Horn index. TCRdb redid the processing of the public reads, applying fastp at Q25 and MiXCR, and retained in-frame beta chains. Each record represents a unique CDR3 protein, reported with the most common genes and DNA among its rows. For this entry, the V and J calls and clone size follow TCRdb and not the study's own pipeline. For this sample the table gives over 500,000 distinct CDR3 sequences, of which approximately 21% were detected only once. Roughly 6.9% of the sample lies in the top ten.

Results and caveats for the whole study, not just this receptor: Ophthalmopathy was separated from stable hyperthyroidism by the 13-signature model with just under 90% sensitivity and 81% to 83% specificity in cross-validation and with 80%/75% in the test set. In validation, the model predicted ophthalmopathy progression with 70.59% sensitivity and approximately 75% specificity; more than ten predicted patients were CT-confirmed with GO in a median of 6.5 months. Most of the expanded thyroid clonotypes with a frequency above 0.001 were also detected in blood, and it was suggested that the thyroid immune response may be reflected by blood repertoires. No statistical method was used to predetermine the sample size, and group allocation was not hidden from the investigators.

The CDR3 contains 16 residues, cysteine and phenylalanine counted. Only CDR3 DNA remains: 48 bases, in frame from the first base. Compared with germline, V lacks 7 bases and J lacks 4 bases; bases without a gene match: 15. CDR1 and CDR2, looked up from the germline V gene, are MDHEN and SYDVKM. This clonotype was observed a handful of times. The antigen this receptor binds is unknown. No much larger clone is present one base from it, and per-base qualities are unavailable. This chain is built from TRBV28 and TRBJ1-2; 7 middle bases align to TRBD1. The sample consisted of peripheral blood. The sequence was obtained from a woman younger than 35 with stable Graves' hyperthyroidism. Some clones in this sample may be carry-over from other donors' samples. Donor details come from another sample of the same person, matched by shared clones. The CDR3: CASTTSGQVIFYGYTF. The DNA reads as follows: TGTGCCAGCACCACTTCCGGACAGGTGATTTTCTATGGCTACACCTTC.